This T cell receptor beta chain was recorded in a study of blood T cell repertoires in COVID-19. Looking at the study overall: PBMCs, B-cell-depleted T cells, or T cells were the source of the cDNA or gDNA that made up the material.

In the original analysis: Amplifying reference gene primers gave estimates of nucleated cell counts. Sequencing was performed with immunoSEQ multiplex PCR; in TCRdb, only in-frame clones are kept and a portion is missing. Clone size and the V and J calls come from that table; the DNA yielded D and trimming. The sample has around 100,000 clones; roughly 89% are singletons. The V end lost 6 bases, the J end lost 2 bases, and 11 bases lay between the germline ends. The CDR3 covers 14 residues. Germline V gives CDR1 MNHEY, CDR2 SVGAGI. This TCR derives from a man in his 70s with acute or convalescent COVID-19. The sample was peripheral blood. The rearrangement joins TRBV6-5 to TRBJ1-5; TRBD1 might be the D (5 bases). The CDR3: CASSQGIRNQPQHF. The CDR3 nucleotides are TGTGCCAGCAGCCAGGGTATTCGCAATCAGCCCCAGCATTTT.